This T cell receptor beta chain originates from a study of blood T cell repertoires in COVID-19. Study details: Whether acute or convalescent, the COVID-19 samples came from the United States, Italy and Spain.

Original data processing: It was from reference gene primer amplification that nucleated cell counts were estimated. Assay used: immunoSEQ multiplex PCR; TCRdb lists only in-frame clones, some missing. From that table come the V and J calls and clone size; the DNA was used to work out D and trimming. The data contain 90,000 to 150,000 clones, about four fifths of them singletons. V gave up 0 bases and J gave up 0 bases, with 9 bases separating them. Germline CDR1 and CDR2: WSHSY and SAAADI. The CDR3 contains 16 residues. Sequences were obtained from peripheral blood. The sequence was obtained from a human donor in a cohort sampled during active COVID-19. The chain employs TRBV10-2 and TRBJ1-5; no firm D call. The CDR3 protein is CASSESPGNSNQPQHF. The CDR3 nucleotides are TGCGCCAGCAGTGAGTCCCCGGGGAATAGCAATCAGCCCCAGCATTTT.